Detailed here is one TCR beta chain. The target antigen is unknown. This record belongs to a study of T cells in Graves' hyperthyroidism and ophthalmopathy. Findings of the study overall: Using 13 V-J features, a model discriminated ophthalmopathy from stable hyperthyroidism. The blood repertoire included most of the expanded thyroid clonotypes above 0.001.

The TCR beta CDR3 regions underwent amplification using RNA transcripts as the source. First-round RT-PCR with HTBI primers amplified the TCR CDR3 region. TCRdb reprocessed the multiplex PCR reads via MiXCR and lists one record per CDR3 protein. The table lists a few hundred thousand distinct CDR3 sequences, 35% to 55% of them singletons, with around 8% in the top ten. V was trimmed by 2 bases and J by 12 bases, leaving 23 bases between them. This CDR3 region has 16 residues. Per germline, CDR1 SGHRS and CDR2 YFSETQ. Graves' hyperthyroidism is called stable when ophthalmopathy does not progress within 18 months.

The TCR was taken from a woman under 30 with Graves' hyperthyroidism. The sequenced material came from peripheral blood or thyroid tissue (not recorded which). The rearrangement joins TRBV5-1 to TRBJ1-4; D is perhaps TRBD1 (6 bases). The CDR3 DNA follows: TGCGCCAGCAGCTTAATAAGGGGGACGGGCACTGCGGAACTGTTTTTT. Its protein product is CASSLIRGTGTAELFF.